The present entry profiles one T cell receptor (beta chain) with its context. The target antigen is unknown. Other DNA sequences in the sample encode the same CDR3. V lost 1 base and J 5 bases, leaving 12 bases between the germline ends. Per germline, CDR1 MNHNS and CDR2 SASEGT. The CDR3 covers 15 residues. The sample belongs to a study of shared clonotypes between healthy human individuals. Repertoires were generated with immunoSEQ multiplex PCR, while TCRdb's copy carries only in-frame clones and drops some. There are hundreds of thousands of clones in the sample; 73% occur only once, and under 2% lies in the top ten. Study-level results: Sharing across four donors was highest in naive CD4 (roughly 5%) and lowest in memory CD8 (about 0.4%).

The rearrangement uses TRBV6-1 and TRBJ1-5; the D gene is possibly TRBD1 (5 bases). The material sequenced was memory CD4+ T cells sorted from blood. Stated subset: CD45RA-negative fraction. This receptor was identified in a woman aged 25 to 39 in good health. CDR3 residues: CASSEDPGLYQPQHF. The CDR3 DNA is TGTGCCAGCAGTGAAGATCCAGGGTTGTATCAGCCCCAGCATTTT.